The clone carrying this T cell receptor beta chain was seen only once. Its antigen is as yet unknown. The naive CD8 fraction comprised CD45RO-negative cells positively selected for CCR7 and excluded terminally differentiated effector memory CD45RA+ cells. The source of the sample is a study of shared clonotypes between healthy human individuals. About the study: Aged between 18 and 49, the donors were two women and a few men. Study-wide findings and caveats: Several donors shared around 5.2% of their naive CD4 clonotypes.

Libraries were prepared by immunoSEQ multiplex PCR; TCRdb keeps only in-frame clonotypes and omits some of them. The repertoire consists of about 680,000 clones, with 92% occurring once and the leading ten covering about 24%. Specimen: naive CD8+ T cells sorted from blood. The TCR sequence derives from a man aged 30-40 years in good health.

The CDR3 protein is CASSWGLNTEAFF. CDR3 coding DNA: TGTGCCAGCAGTTGGGGGCTGAACACTGAAGCTTTCTTT. V usage is TRBV6-5 and J usage is TRBJ1-1; perhaps TRBD1 as D (6 bases). Deletions cut 4 bases from V and 0 bases from J, with 6 bases between. CDR3 length: 13 residues. CDR1 is MNHEY and CDR2 is SVGAGI in the germline V gene.